This TCR beta chain stems from a study of radiotherapy plus CTLA-4 blockade in lung cancer. Overall study context: Objective response rate was over 15%; disease control rate, around 33%.

The CDR3 totals 14 residues. Looked up from germline, CDR1 is MDHEN and CDR2 is SYDVKM. V gave up 2 bases and J gave up 14 bases, with 19 bases separating them. Focal radiation was given together with CTLA-4 blockade (ipilimumab) to patients with chemo-refractory metastatic non-small-cell lung cancer. Study results and limitations: The best prediction of response reportedly came from early blood T cell clone dynamics, with interferon-beta.

Using immunoSEQ multiplex PCR, the repertoire was profiled, and TCRdb retains in-frame clones only, with some absent. Of 85,000 to 120,000 clones listed, approximately 87% are singletons. On this clone itself: What it recognizes is unknown.

The TCR comes from a human donor with non-small cell lung cancer that progressed on radiotherapy plus ipilimumab. Some clones in this sample may be carry-over from other donors' samples. The sample consisted of peripheral blood, taken from a patient treated with radiotherapy plus ipilimumab. The chain carries TRBV28 and TRBJ1-5; no clear D gene. The chain's CDR3 is CASSLRGPPPLEHF. CDR3 DNA: TGTGCCAGCAGTTTAAGAGGGCCCCCCCCTCTAGAGCATTTT.